This entry describes one T cell receptor (beta chain). This sample was included in a study of blood T cell repertoires in COVID-19. On the study more broadly: Samples of COVID-19 (acute and convalescent) were obtained from the United States, Italy and Spain.

This CDR3 has 14 amino acids. From germline, CDR1 is LNHDA and CDR2 SQIVND (reference sequence). The ends were cut back, 3 bases at V and 8 bases at J, with 14 bases in the middle. Sequenced by immunoSEQ multiplex PCR; TCRdb stores in-frame clones only, minus some. The sample has hundreds of thousands of clones, around 87% seen once. This sequence joins TRBV19 and TRBJ2-1, with D maybe TRBD1 (5 bases). Sequencing used peripheral blood. The receptor comes from a human donor in a cohort sampled during active COVID-19. In DNA form, the CDR3 reads TGTGCCAGTAGTATCGGCAGGGCAGTCGATGAGCAGTTCTTC. Residues: CASSIGRAVDEQFF.